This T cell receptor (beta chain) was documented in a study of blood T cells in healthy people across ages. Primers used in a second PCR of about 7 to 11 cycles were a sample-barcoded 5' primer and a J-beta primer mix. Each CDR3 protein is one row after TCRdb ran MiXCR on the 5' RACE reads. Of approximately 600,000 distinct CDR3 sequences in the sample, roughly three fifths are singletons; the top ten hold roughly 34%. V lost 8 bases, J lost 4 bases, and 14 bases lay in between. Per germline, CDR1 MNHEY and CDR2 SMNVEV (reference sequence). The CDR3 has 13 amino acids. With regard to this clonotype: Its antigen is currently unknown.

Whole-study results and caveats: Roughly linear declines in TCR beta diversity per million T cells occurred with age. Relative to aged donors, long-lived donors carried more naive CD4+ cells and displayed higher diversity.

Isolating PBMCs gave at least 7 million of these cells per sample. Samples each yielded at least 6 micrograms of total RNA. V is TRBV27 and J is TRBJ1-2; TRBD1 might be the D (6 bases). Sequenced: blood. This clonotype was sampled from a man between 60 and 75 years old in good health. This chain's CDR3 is CASRRGGVYGYTF. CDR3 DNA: TGTGCCAGCCGAAGGGGGGGCGTCTATGGCTACACCTTC.